Shown below are 28 T cell receptor beta chains from a single sample sequenced in a study of T-cell reconstitution after alpha-beta-depleted transplantation in children. The TCRbeta library was prepared with unique molecular identifiers. In TCRdb, the PCR reads were re-called with MiXCR into one record per CDR3 protein. The sample lists roughly 590,000 distinct CDR3 sequences, 16% occurring once. This specimen consisted of PBMCs from the stem cell graft donor, obtained from the stem cell graft. Receptor source: a human donor who donated a stem cell graft to a child with acute myeloid leukemia.

This clonotype has at least ten counts. CDR3 DNA: TGTGCCAGCAGCCAAGTCGCGAACACTGAAGCTTTCTTT. Encoded protein: CASSQVANTEAFF. V usage is TRBV11-2 and J usage is TRBJ1-1; unclear D gene. This CDR3 region has 13 residues. Germline V lookup: CDR1 SGHAT, CDR2 FQNNGV. V lost 5 bases and J 1 base, leaving 8 bases between the germline ends. Variable domain in full (rest from reference TRBV11-2 and TRBJ1-1): EAGVAQSPRYKIIEKRQSVAFWCNPISGHATLYWYQQILGQGPKLLIQFQNNGVVDDSQLPKDRFSAERLKGVDSTLKIQPAKLEDSAVYLCASSQVANTEAFFGQGTRLTVV.

In its sample, this clonotype was seen a few times. This chain uses TRBV28 with TRBJ2-7; D gene uncertain. CDR1 and CDR2 (germline): MDHEN, SYDVKM. The CDR3 is made up of 12 amino acids. Trimming pared 5 bases from V and 0 bases from J, leaving 5 bases between. The CDR3: CASSPGSYEQYV. The CDR3 DNA reads as TGTGCCAGCAGTCCGGGCTCCTACGAGCAGTACGTC.

The rearrangement uses TRBV10-1 and TRBJ1-2; no reliable D call. There are 13 residues in the CDR3. The germline CDR1 and CDR2 sequences are WNHNN and SYGVQD (reference sequence). V dropped 3 bases and J dropped 4 bases, with 9 bases sitting between them. The CDR3 coding sequence is TGCGCCAGCAGTGAAACGTTCAGCTATGGCTACACCTTC. This sequence encodes CASSETFSYGYTF.

This clonotype has only a few counts. The chain couples TRBV29-1 to TRBJ2-3; D is uncertain. With 4 bases removed from V and 2 bases from J, the gap between germline ends came to 13 bases. CDR1 and CDR2 from the germline V gene are SQVTM and ANQGSEA. The CDR3 length is 14 residues. CDR3 in DNA: TGCAGCGTTGGGACGGTTTTGACCACAGATACGCAGTATTTT. This codes for CSVGTVLTTDTQYF.

This clonotype was seen ten or more times. V and J are TRBV20-1 and TRBJ2-2, with D possibly TRBD1 on 6 matching bases. The CDR3 is made up of 14 amino acids. The V end was cut by 5 bases, the J end by 6 bases, with 16 bases between. Germline loops: CDR1 DFQATT, CDR2 SNEGSKA (reference sequence). For the CDR3, the DNA is TGCAGTGCTCTACAGGGTATCGGGGCCGGGGAGCTGTTTTTT. The encoded protein is CSALQGIGAGELFF.

This clonotype showed up just a few times. This sequence joins TRBV30 and TRBJ1-6; tentative D call: TRBD1 (6 bases). Germline-derived CDR1 and CDR2 are GTSNPN and SVGIG (reference sequence). Trimming stripped 6 bases from V and 10 bases from J, with 19 bases between. The CDR3 spans 14 residues. In DNA, the CDR3 is TGTGCCTGCCTTCTCCGGGACAAGGAGTCACCCCTCCACTTT. Translating gives CACLLRDKESPLHF. The whole variable domain, filled in from reference TRBV30 and TRBJ1-6, reads SQTIHQWPATLVQPVGSPLSLECTVEGTSNPNLYWYRQAAGRGLQLLFYSVGIGQISSEVPQNLSASRPQDRQFILSSKKLLLSDSGFYLCACLLRDKESPLHFGNGTRLTVT.

In this sample, this clonotype turned up many times. The chain joins TRBV29-1 to TRBJ1-1, with D possibly being TRBD1 (5 bases). V gave up 6 bases and J gave up 7 bases, with 15 bases separating them. The CDR3 consists of 12 residues. Germline V gives CDR1 SQVTM, CDR2 ANQGSEA. CDR3 protein: CSVYGGRGEAFF. The CDR3 DNA follows: TGCAGCGTGTATGGGGGAAGGGGTGAAGCTTTCTTT.

This clonotype was found many times. V is TRBV12-3 or TRBV12-4 and J is TRBJ1-3; D ambiguous. Trimming shortened V by 2 bases and J by 0 bases, and 11 bases separated the two germline ends. This CDR3 is 16 amino acids long. The CDR3 nucleotides are TGTGCCAGCAGTTTAACGGTGTCTTTCTCTGGAAACACCATATATTTT. Its protein is CASSLTVSFSGNTIYF.

This clonotype was seen at least ten times. The gene calls are TRBV20-1 and TRBJ1-3; maybe TRBD1 (5 bases). CDR1 and CDR2 from the germline V gene are DFQATT and SNEGSKA (reference sequence). The CDR3 is 16 amino acids. Trimming shortened V by 6 bases and J by 4 bases, and 22 bases separated the two germline ends. The CDR3 sequence is CSAEMVEGTFGNTIYF. The CDR3 DNA reads as TGCAGTGCAGAGATGGTCGAGGGGACCTTCGGAAACACCATATATTTT.

This clonotype was seen ten or more times. The chain carries TRBV20-1 and TRBJ2-2, with TRBD2 as a possible D gene (6 bases). CDR1 is DFQATT, CDR2 SNEGSKA, per germline (reference sequence). The CDR3 extends over 15 amino acids. The V end was cut by 6 bases, the J end by 6 bases, with 20 bases between. The CDR3 bases are TGCAGTGCCCAATTCTACGGGGGAGGAGCCGGGGAGCTGTTTTTT. Protein: CSAQFYGGGAGELFF.

This clonotype occurred a few times. This chain joins TRBV5-1 and TRBJ2-7; D may be TRBD1 (6 bases). The CDR3 has 15 residues. Between the trimmed V and J ends, which lost 0 bases and 3 bases, there was a span of 13 bases. The V gene's germline CDR1 is SGHRS and CDR2 YFSETQ. The CDR3 DNA reads TGCGCCAGCAGCTTGGGTTTAGGACAGATCTACGAGCAGTACGTC. Translated: CASSLGLGQIYEQYV.

The V gene is TRBV2, the J gene TRBJ2-2, with 8 positions matching TRBD2. The CDR3 sequence is 16 residues long. V was pared by 0 bases and J by 1 base, with 1 base of the junction left unmatched. Germline lookup yields CDR1 SNHLY and CDR2 FYNNEI. The CDR3 nucleotides read TGTGCCAGCAGTGAAGCGAGCGGGGGGAACACCGGGGAGCTGTTTTTT. This codes for CASSEASGGNTGELFF.

The rearrangement uses TRBV7-6 and TRBJ2-6; no clear D gene. Germline V lookup: CDR1 SGHVS, CDR2 FNYEAQ. CDR3 length: 16 amino acids. Trimming stripped 2 bases from V and 2 bases from J, with 10 bases between. The CDR3 DNA reads TGTGCCAGCAGCTTAATAGATCTGACTGGGGCCAACGTCCTGACTTTC. Translation gives CASSLIDLTGANVLTF.

This clonotype has at least ten counts. The CDR3 region is CASSRRFNEKLFF. The CDR3 DNA follows: TGTGCCAGCAGCCGACGGTTTAATGAAAAACTGTTTTTT. V usage is TRBV6-1 and J usage is TRBJ1-4, with D unresolved. This CDR3 comprises 13 residues. V lost 6 bases and J 4 bases, leaving 9 bases between the germline ends. Germline V gives CDR1 MNHNS, CDR2 SASEGT.

This clonotype was counted only a few times. The chain carries TRBV20-1 and TRBJ1-1; D remains unclear. Germline CDR1 DFQATT, CDR2 SNEGSKA (reference sequence). The ends were cut back, 6 bases at V and 0 bases at J, with 8 bases in the middle. The CDR3 totals 12 residues. The CDR3 region has the DNA TGCAGTGCGGAATCAGTGAACACTGAAGCTTTCTTT. Protein product: CSAESVNTEAFF.

This clonotype was counted a few times. The chain couples TRBV5-5 to TRBJ2-1; the D is unclear. V was clipped by 0 bases and J by 8 bases, with 9 bases between them. This CDR3 is 13 amino acids long. Germline V CDR1 and CDR2: SGHKS, YYEKEE (reference sequence). The CDR3 here is CASSLVMAHEQFF. CDR3 coding DNA: TGTGCCAGCAGCTTGGTAATGGCACATGAGCAGTTCTTC.

This clonotype was recorded many times. V gene TRBV10-3 combines with J gene TRBJ2-7; perhaps TRBD2 as D (6 bases). Between the trimmed V and J ends, which lost 11 bases and 2 bases, there was a span of 16 bases. This CDR3 contains 13 residues. Germline values: CDR1 ENHRY, CDR2 SYGVKD. Written as DNA, the CDR3 is TGTGCCGCGAACAACGGGACTCCCTACGAGCAGTACGTC. The encoded protein is CAANNGTPYEQYV.

This clonotype was seen more than once but under ten times. The chain joins TRBV20-1 to TRBJ1-2, with D tentatively TRBD1 (5 bases). The CDR3 totals 13 residues. Germline V gene lookup returns CDR1 DFQATT and CDR2 SNEGSKA (reference sequence). Trimming stripped 6 bases from V and 4 bases from J, with 15 bases between. CDR3 sequence: CSARDGLGYGYTF. CDR3 bases: TGCAGTGCCCGGGACGGCCTTGGCTATGGCTACACCTTC.

The chain links TRBV7-2 to TRBJ1-1, with D perhaps TRBD1 (6 bases). This CDR3 contains 15 residues. The V gene lost 3 bases and the J gene lost 5 bases, with 16 bases spanning the gap. Per germline, CDR1 SGHTA and CDR2 FQGNSA. CDR3 loop: CASSFSRRGWTEAFF. CDR3 DNA: TGTGCCAGCAGCTTTTCCCGCAGGGGTTGGACTGAAGCTTTCTTT.

This clonotype was seen at least ten times. The chain has TRBV12-3 or TRBV12-4 and TRBJ2-5, with a possible D match to TRBD1 (6 bases). CDR3 size: 14 residues. V lost 6 bases and J 4 bases, leaving 15 bases between the germline ends. The DNA of the CDR3 is TGTGCCAGCAGCCAGGGGCTAGAGGCAGAGACCCAGTACTTC. Translating gives CASSQGLEAETQYF.

This clonotype was observed a handful of times. The rearrangement links TRBV20-1 to TRBJ2-4, with 7 bases identical to TRBD2. This CDR3 region has 14 residues. Trimming cost V 8 bases and J 0 bases; bases outside gene matches: 7. Germline values: CDR1 DFQATT, CDR2 SNEGSKA (reference sequence). DNA for the CDR3: TGCAGTTGCCCCGGGGGGTTAGCCAAAAACATTCAGTACTTC. Amino acid sequence: CSCPGGLAKNIQYF.

This clonotype came up many times. The chain recombines TRBV20-1 with TRBJ1-2, with D possibly TRBD1 on 5 matching bases. The length of the CDR3 is 12 residues. With 3 bases removed from V and 8 bases from J, the gap between germline ends came to 13 bases. The germline V gene has CDR1 DFQATT and CDR2 SNEGSKA (reference sequence). The DNA for the CDR3 is TGCAGTGCTAGCCACGGGGCCGAAGGCTACACCTTC. As protein: CSASHGAEGYTF.

This chain uses TRBV5-1 with TRBJ2-7; 8 bases match TRBD1. The V segment lost 0 bases and the J segment 1 base; nucleotides outside the gene matches: 3. The CDR3 extends over 15 amino acids. Per the germline V gene, CDR1 is SGHRS and CDR2 is YFSETQ. CDR3 sequence reads: CASSLGDRLSYEQYF. CDR3 nucleotides: TGCGCCAGCAGCTTGGGGGACAGGCTGTCCTACGAGCAGTACTTC. The complete variable domain, with remaining parts taken from reference TRBV5-1 and TRBJ2-7, reads KAGVTQTPRYLIKTRGQQVTLSCSPISGHRSVSWYQQTPGQGLQFLFEYFSETQRNKGNFPGRFSGRQFSNSRSEMNVSTLELGDSALYLCASSLGDRLSYEQYFGPGTRLTVT.

This clonotype was seen more than once but under ten times. The CDR3 protein is CATSDSTDNQPQHF. DNA for the CDR3: TGTGCCACCAGTGATTCGACGGATAATCAGCCCCAGCATTTT. This chain joins TRBV24-1 and TRBJ1-5; D is unresolved. Germline values: CDR1 KGHDR, CDR2 SFDVKD. The CDR3 covers 14 residues. V lost 2 bases, J lost 4 bases, and 8 bases lay in between.

This clonotype has at least ten counts. The chain employs TRBV6-2 or TRBV6-3 and TRBJ1-1; D not certain. Germline loops: CDR1 MNHEY, CDR2 SVGEGT. The CDR3 contains 11 residues. V lost 6 bases to trimming and J lost 8 bases, with 10 bases between them. The CDR3 loop is CASSYGAEAFF. The CDR3 DNA is TGTGCCAGCAGCTACGGAGCAGAAGCTTTCTTT.

This clonotype was recorded many times. This chain joins TRBV11-2 and TRBJ2-6; D assignment may be TRBD1 or TRBD2 (5 bases each). CDR1 is SGHAT and CDR2 is FQNNGV in the germline V gene. The ends were cut back, 2 bases at V and 0 bases at J, with 17 bases in the middle. The CDR3 is 19 residues long. The CDR3 reads CASSLRRPGPSSGANVLTF. The CDR3 nucleotides read TGTGCCAGCAGCTTAAGGCGCCCGGGGCCCTCCTCTGGGGCCAACGTCCTGACTTTC.

The chain links TRBV3-1 to TRBJ2-7; TRBD1 agrees at 7 bases. Germline CDR1 reads LGHDT; CDR2 reads YNNKEL (reference sequence). J gave up 0 bases and V 3 bases, and 11 bases lay outside the gene matches. The CDR3 is 17 amino acids. CDR3 DNA sequence: TGTGCCAGCAGCCAGGAAACAGGACAGGTCAGCTCCTACGAGCAGTACGTC. Residues: CASSQETGQVSSYEQYV.

This clonotype showed up many times. V usage is TRBV5-6 and J usage is TRBJ2-7; perhaps TRBD1 as D (5 bases). V shed 5 bases and J shed 5 bases, with 20 bases lying between them. From germline, CDR1 is SGHDT and CDR2 YYEEEE. The CDR3 extends over 15 amino acids. The CDR3 coding sequence is TGTGCCAGCAGTCTTCTGAACAGGCCTAACCACGAGCAGTACGTC. This gives the protein CASSLLNRPNHEQYV.